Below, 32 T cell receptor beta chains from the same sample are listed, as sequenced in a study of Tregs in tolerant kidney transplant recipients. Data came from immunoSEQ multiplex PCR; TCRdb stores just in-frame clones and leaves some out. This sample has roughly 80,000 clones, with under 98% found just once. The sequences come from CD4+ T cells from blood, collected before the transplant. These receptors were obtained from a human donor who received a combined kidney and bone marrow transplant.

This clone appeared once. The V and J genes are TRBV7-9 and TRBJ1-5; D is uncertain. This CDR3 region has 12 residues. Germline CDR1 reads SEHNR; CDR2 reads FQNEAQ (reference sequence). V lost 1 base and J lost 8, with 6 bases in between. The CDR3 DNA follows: TGTGCCAGCAGCTTAGATCAGAAGCCCCAGCATTTT. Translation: CASSLDQKPQHF. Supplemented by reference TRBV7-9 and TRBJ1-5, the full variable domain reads DTGVSQNPRHKITKRGQNVTFRCDPISEHNRLYWYRQTLGQGPEFLTYFQNEAQLEKSRLLSDRFSAERPKGSFSTLEIQRTEQGDSAMYLCASSLDQKPQHFGDGTRLSIL.

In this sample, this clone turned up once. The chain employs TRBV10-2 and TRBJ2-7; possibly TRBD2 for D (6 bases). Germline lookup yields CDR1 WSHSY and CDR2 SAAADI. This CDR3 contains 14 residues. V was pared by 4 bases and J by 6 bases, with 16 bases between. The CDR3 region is CASSGYGSFSEQYF. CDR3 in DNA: TGCGCCAGCAGTGGGTACGGGAGTTTCTCCGAGCAGTACTTC.

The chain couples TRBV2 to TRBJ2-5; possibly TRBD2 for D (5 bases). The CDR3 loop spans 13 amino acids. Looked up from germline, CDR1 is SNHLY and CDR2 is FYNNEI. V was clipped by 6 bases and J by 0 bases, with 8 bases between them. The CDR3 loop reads CASRRGHQETQYF. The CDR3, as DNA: TGTGCCAGCAGACGGGGTCACCAAGAGACCCAGTACTTC.

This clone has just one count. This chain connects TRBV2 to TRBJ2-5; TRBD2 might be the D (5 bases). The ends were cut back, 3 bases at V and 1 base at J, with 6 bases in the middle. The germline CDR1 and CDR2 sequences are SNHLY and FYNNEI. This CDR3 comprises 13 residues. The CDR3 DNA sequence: TGTGCCAGCAGTGATCTAGCCCAAGAGACCCAGTACTTC. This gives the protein CASSDLAQETQYF.

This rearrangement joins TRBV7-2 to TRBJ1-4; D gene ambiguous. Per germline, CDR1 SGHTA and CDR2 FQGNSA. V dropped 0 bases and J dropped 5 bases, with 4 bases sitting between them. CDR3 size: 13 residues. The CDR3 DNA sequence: TGTGCCAGCAGCTTAGCACAAAATGAAAAACTGTTTTTT. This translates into CASSLAQNEKLFF.

This CDR3 is CASSPVAGLLRGQAFF. For the CDR3, the DNA is TGTGCCAGCTCACCCGTGGCAGGGCTCCTGAGAGGTCAAGCTTTCTTT. The chain has TRBV18 and TRBJ1-1; TRBD1 is a possible D gene (5 bases). The CDR3 has 16 residues. The germline V and J ends were trimmed by 3 bases and 9 bases, with 23 bases remaining between them. Germline-derived CDR1 and CDR2 are KGHSH and LQKENI.

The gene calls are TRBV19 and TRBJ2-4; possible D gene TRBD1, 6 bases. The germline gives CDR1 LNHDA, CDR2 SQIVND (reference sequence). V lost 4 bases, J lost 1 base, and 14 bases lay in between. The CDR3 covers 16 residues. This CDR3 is CASSRWQGQAKNIQYF. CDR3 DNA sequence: TGTGCCAGTAGTAGGTGGCAAGGACAGGCCAAAAACATTCAGTACTTC. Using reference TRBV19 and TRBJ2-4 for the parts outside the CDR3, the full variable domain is DGGITQSPKYLFRKEGQNVTLSCEQNLNHDAMYWYRQDPGQGLRLIYYSQIVNDFQKGDIAEGYSVSREKKESFPLTVTSAQKNPTAFYLCASSRWQGQAKNIQYFGAGTRLSVL.

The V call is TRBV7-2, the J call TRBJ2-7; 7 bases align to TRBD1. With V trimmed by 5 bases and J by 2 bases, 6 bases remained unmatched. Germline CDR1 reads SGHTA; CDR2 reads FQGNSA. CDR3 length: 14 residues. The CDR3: CASSQDRYAYEQYF. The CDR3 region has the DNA TGTGCCAGCAGCCAGGACAGGTACGCCTACGAGCAGTACTTC.

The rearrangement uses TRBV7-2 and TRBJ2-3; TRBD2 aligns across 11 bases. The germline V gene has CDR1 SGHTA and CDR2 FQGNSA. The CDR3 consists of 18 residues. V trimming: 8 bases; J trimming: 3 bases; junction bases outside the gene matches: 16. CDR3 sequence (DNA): TGTGCCAGCCGGGACTTAGGTGATAGCGGGAGGGTGACAGATACGCAGTATTTT. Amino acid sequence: CASRDLGDSGRVTDTQYF.

The CDR3 DNA is TGTGCCAGCTCACCAACGTTACCGACAGGGGAGACCGGGGAGCTGTTTTTT. Its protein product is CASSPTLPTGETGELFF. V is TRBV18 and J is TRBJ2-2; TRBD1 agrees at 8 bases. The CDR3 has 17 amino acids. From germline, CDR1 is KGHSH and CDR2 LQKENI. The junction had 10 bases not matched to a gene; V was cut back by 2 bases and J by 5 bases.

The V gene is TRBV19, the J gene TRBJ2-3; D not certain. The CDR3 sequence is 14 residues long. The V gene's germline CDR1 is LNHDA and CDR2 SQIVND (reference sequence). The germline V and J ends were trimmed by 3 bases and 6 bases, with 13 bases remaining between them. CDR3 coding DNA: TGTGCCAGTAGTATTTCTACGCCTTCGGATACGCAGTATTTT. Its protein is CASSISTPSDTQYF.

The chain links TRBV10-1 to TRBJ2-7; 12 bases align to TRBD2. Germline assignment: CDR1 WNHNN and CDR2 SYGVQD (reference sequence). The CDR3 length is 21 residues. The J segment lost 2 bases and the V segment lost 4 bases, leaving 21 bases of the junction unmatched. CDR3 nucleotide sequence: TGCGCCAGCAGTGCGCGGGGACTGATCGGACTAGCGGGAAAGGGGCCCTACGAGCAGTACTTC. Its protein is CASSARGLIGLAGKGPYEQYF.

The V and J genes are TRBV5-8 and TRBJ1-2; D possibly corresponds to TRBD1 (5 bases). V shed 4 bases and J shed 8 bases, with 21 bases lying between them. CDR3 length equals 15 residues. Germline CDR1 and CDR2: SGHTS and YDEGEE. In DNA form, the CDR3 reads TGTGCCAGCAGCCCTTACACAGGACCATTCGGGGGCTACACCTTC. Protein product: CASSPYTGPFGGYTF.

CDR3 nucleotide sequence: TGCGCCAGCAGTGAGTCTCGACAGGAAAATAGCAATCAGCCCCAGCATTTT. It encodes CASSESRQENSNQPQHF. The chain uses TRBV10-1 and TRBJ1-5; D may be TRBD1 (6 bases). The V gene's germline CDR1 is WNHNN and CDR2 SYGVQD (reference sequence). There are 17 residues in the CDR3. Trimming left V 0 bases short and J 0 bases short, with 12 bases between.

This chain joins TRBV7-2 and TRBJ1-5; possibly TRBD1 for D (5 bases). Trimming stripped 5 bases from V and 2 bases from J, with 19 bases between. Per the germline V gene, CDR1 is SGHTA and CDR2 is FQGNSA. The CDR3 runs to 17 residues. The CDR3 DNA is TGTGCCAGCAGCCAGGGCCGCTCGAATGATCGCAATCAGCCCCAGCATTTT. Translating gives CASSQGRSNDRNQPQHF.

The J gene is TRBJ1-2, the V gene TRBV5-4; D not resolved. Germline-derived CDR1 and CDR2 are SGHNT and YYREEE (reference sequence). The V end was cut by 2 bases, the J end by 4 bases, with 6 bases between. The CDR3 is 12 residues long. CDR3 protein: CASSFNGYGYTF. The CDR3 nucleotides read TGTGCCAGCAGCTTTAACGGCTATGGCTACACCTTC.

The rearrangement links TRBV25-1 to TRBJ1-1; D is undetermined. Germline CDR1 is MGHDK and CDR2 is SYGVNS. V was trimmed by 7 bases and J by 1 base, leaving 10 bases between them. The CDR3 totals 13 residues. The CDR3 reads CASTHGGNTEAFF. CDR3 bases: TGTGCCAGCACTCACGGAGGGAACACTGAAGCTTTCTTT.

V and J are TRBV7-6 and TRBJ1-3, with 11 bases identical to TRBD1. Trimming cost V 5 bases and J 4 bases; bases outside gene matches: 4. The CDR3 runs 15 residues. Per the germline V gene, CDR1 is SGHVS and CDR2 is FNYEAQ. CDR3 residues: CASSPDRGRGNTIYF. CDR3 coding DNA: TGTGCCAGCAGCCCGGACAGGGGGCGAGGAAACACCATATATTTT.

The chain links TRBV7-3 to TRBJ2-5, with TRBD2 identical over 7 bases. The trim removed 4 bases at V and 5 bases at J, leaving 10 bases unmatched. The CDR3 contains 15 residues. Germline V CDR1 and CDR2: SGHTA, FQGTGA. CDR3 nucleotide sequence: TGTGCCAGCAGCTCCTCCGGACTGCGGGGGGAGACCCAGTACTTC. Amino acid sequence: CASSSSGLRGETQYF.

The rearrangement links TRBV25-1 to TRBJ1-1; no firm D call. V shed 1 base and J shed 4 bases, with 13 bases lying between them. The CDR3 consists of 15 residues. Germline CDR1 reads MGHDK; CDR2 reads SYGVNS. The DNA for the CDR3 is TGTGCCAGCAGTGAATCAGATTCGGGAGTCACTGAAGCTTTCTTT. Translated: CASSESDSGVTEAFF.

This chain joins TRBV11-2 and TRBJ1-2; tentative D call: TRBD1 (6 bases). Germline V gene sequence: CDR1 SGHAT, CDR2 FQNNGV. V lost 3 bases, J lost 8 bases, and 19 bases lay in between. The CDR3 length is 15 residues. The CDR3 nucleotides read TGTGCCAGCAGCTTTACAGGGCGGAGTGCGCGGGGCTACACCTTC. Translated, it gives CASSFTGRSARGYTF.

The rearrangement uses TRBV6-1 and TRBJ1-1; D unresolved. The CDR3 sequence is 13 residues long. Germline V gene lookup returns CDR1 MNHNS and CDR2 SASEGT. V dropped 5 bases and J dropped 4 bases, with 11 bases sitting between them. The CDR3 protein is CASSSTGATEAFF. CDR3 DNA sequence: TGTGCCAGCAGTTCTACCGGTGCCACTGAAGCTTTCTTT.

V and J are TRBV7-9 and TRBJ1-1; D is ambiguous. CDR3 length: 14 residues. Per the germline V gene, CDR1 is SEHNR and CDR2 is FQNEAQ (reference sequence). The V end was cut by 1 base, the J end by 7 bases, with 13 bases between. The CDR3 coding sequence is TGTGCCAGCAGCTTAGTTATGGGCCAAAATGAAGCTTTCTTT. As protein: CASSLVMGQNEAFF. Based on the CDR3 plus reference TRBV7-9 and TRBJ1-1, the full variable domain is DTGVSQNPRHKITKRGQNVTFRCDPISEHNRLYWYRQTLGQGPEFLTYFQNEAQLEKSRLLSDRFSAERPKGSFSTLEIQRTEQGDSAMYLCASSLVMGQNEAFFGQGTRLTVV.

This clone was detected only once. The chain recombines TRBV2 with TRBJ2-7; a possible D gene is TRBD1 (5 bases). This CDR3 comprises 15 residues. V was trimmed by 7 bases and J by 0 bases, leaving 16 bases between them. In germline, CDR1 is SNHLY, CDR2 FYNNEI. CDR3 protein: CASTIGQLSSYEQYF. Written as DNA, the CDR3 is TGTGCCAGCACCATAGGACAATTGAGCTCCTACGAGCAGTACTTC.

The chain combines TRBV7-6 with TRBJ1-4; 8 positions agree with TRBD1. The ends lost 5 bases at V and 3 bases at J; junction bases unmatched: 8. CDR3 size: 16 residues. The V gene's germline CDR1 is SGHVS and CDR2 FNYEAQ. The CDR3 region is CASSPGQGLANEKLFF. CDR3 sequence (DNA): TGTGCCAGCAGCCCCGGACAGGGCCTAGCTAATGAAAAACTGTTTTTT.

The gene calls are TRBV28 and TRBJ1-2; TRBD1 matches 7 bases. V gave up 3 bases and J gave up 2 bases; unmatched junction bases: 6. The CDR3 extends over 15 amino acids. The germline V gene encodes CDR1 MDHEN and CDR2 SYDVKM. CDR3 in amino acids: CASSLPATGNYGYTF. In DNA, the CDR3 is TGTGCCAGCAGTTTGCCCGCGACAGGGAACTATGGCTACACCTTC.

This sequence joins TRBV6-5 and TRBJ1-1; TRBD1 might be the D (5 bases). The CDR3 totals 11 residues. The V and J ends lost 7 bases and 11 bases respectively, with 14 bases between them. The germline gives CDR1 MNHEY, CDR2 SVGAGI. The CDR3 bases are TGTGCCAGCACCTATCAGGGTGAGGCTTTCTTT. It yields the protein CASTYQGEAFF.

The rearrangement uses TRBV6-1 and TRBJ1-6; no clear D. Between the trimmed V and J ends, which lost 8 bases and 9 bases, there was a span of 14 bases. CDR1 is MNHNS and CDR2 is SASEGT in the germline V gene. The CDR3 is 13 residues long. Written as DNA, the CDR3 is TGTGCCAGCGGCGGGAGGCTAGGTTCACCCCTCCACTTT. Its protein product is CASGGRLGSPLHF.

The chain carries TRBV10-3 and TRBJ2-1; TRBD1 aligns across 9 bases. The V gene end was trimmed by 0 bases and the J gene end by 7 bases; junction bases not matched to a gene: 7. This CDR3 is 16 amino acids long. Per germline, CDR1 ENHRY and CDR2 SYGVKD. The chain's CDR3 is CAISESGGQGGNEQFF. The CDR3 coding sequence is TGTGCCATCAGTGAGTCCGGGGGACAGGGTGGAAATGAGCAGTTCTTC.

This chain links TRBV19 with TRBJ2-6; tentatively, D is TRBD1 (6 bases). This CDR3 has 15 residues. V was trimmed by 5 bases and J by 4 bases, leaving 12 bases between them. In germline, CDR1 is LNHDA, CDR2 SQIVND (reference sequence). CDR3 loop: CASSFGTSGANVLTF. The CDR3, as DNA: TGTGCCAGTAGTTTCGGGACATCCGGGGCCAACGTCCTGACTTTC.

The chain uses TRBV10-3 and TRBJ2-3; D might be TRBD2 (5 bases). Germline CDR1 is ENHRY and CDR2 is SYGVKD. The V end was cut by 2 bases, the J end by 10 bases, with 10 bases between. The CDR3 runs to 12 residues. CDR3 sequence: CAISEVRVAQYF. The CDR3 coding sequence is TGTGCCATCAGTGAGGTGAGGGTGGCGCAGTATTTT.

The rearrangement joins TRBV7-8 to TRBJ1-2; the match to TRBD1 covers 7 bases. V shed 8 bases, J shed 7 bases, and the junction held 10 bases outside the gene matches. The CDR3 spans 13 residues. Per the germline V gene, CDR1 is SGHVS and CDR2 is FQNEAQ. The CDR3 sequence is CASPGQIIGGYTF. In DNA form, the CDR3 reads TGTGCCAGCCCGGGACAGATCATTGGTGGCTACACCTTC.